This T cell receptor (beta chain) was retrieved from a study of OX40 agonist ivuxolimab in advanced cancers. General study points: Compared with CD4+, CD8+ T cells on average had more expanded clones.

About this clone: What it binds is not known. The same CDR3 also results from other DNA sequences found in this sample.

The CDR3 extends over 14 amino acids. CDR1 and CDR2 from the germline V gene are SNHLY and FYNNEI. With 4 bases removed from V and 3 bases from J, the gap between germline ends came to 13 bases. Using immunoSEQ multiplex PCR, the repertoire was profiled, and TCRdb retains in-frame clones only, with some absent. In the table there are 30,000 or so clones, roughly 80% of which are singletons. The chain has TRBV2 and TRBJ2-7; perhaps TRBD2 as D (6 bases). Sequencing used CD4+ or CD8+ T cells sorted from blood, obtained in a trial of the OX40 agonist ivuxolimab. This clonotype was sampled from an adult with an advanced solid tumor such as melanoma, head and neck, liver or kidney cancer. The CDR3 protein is CASSVGGAGYEQYF. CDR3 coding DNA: TGTGCCAGCAGTGTAGGAGGGGCGGGCTACGAGCAGTACTTC.